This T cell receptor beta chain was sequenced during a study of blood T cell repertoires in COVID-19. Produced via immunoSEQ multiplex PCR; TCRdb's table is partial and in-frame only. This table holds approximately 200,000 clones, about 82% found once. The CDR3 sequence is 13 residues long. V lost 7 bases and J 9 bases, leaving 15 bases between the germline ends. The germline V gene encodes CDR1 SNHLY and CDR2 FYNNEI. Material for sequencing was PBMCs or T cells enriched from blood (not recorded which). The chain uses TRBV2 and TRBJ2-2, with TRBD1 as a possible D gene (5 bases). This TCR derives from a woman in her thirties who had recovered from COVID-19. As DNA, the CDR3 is TGTGCCAGCATAAGGCAGGGTGGCCGGGAGCTGTTTTTT. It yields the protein CASIRQGGRELFF. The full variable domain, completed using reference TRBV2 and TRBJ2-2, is EPEVTQTPSHQVTQMGQEVILRCVPISNHLYFYWYRQILGQKVEFLVSFYNNEISEKSEIFDDQFSVERPDGSNFTLKIRSTKLEDSAMYFCASIRQGGRELFFGEGSRLTVL.